This T cell receptor (beta chain) was captured in a study of persistence of HIV-infected CD4 T cells. About the research overall: A couple of participants gave one leukapheresis sample; others gave up to roughly 180 mL blood repeatedly.

Sequencing used immunoSEQ version 4 in survey mode. Sequenced by immunoSEQ multiplex PCR; TCRdb stores in-frame clones only, minus some. The sample consists of about 50,000 clones, over 70% of them appearing once. Turning to this clone: Its antigen is undetermined.

Cells were stimulated with CMV-infected fibroblast lysates at roughly 10 ug/mL. CD40L/CD69 double-negative CD45RO-high memory CD4+ T cells were collected. Donors had CD4+ T cell counts above 400 cells/uL and were CMV-seropositive. The CDR3 sequence is 15 residues long. Germline CDR1 and CDR2: MGHRA and YSYEKL. V lost 0 bases, J lost 5 bases, and 13 bases lay in between. The V call is TRBV4-1, the J call TRBJ1-2; D is perhaps TRBD1 (6 bases). This TCR came from an adult man with HIV who was CMV-seropositive. Here the sequenced sample was CD4+ T cells sorted from PBMCs after roughly 17-hour stimulation, taken from a patient who received antiretroviral therapy. The CDR3 region has the DNA TGCGCCAGCAGCCAAGATGGGGGGGCAAAATATGGCTACACCTTC. Translation gives CASSQDGGAKYGYTF.